This T cell receptor beta chain was captured by sequencing in a study of T-cell memory formation after mild COVID-19. CDR1 is SGHTA and CDR2 is FQGTGA in the germline V gene. This CDR3 has 14 residues. Unmatched junction bases numbered 3, after V lost 5 bases and J lost 4 bases. TCRdb itself ran the 5' RACE reads through MiXCR, one entry per CDR3 protein. The sample contains 500,000 to 650,000 distinct CDR3 sequences, 20% to 25% of which appear only once. The chain is built from TRBV7-3 and TRBJ2-3; 10 positions match TRBD2. This TCR derives from an adult woman who had mild COVID-19 (a few samples of this study predate the infection). Cell type and time point are not known. The sample was PBMCs or a T cell subset sorted from them (not recorded which). The CDR3, as DNA: TGTGCCAGCAGCATGACTAGCGGGTCAGATACGCAGTATTTT. Protein: CASSMTSGSDTQYF.